Presented here are 19 T cell receptor beta chains from one specimen sequenced in a study of cytomegalovirus exposure and HLA in healthy donors. This table comes from immunoSEQ multiplex PCR, and its TCRdb copy is limited to in-frame clones, with some not included. Here the sample spans 100,000 to 150,000 clones, about 87% being singletons. The sample comprised PBMCs. These TCRs come from a woman between 18 and 29 years old in good health and CMV-seronegative.

This clone has a single count. The rearrangement joins TRBV5-4 to TRBJ2-7; 13 nucleotides align to TRBD2. V shed 4 bases, J shed 7 bases, and the junction held 8 bases outside the gene matches. There are 15 residues in the CDR3. Germline V gene lookup returns CDR1 SGHNT and CDR2 YYREEE (reference sequence). CDR3: CASSGGLAGLGEQYF. CDR3 sequence (DNA): TGTGCCAGCAGCGGGGGACTAGCGGGATTAGGTGAGCAGTACTTC.

In nucleotides, the CDR3 is TGTGCCAGCAGCTTAGCAGGGGTTAACTACGAGCAGTACTTC. This gives the protein CASSLAGVNYEQYF. The J gene is TRBJ2-7, the V gene TRBV7-2; D perhaps matches TRBD1 (5 bases). There are 14 residues in the CDR3. V was pared by 0 bases and J by 3 bases, with 9 bases between. The germline CDR1 and CDR2 sequences are SGHTA and FQGNSA.

The rearrangement joins TRBV7-9 to TRBJ2-2; 8 bases align to TRBD2. Germline V gene data show CDR1 as SEHNR and CDR2 as FQNEAQ (reference sequence). The CDR3 spans 17 residues. V lost 0 bases, J lost 0 bases, and 3 bases stayed unmatched. The CDR3 nucleotides are TGTGCCAGCAGCTTAGCGCTAGCGGGTTCGAACACCGGGGAGCTGTTTTTT. Residues: CASSLALAGSNTGELFF.

This chain uses TRBV19 with TRBJ2-3; unclear D gene. Germline V gene sequence: CDR1 LNHDA, CDR2 SQIVND (reference sequence). V was pared by 4 bases and J by 0 bases, with 2 bases between. The CDR3 extends over 12 amino acids. CDR3 in amino acids: CASSTSTDTQYF. The CDR3 bases are TGTGCCAGTAGTACTAGCACAGATACGCAGTATTTT.

This clone was seen only once. The chain uses TRBV2 and TRBJ2-7; 7 bases agree with TRBD1. With 8 bases clipped from V and 1 base from J, the junction kept 11 bases outside the gene matches. The CDR3 covers 15 residues. Germline V gene lookup returns CDR1 SNHLY and CDR2 FYNNEI. For the CDR3, the DNA is TGTGCCAGCCAAAGACAGGGTTTAACATCCTACGAGCAGTACTTC. Amino acids: CASQRQGLTSYEQYF.

The chain links TRBV7-9 to TRBJ2-7; TRBD1 matches 8 bases. The CDR3 runs 14 residues. Germline assignment: CDR1 SEHNR and CDR2 FQNEAQ (reference sequence). Trimming took 6 bases from V and 1 from J; bases not matched to a gene: 5. CDR3 nucleotide sequence: TGTGCCAGCAGTTCCGGGACAGGTTCCTACGAGCAGTACTTC. It yields the protein CASSSGTGSYEQYF.

The chain carries TRBV15 and TRBJ2-7; 10 nucleotides match TRBD1. CDR1 is LNHNV, CDR2 YYDKDF, per germline (reference sequence). The CDR3 runs to 15 residues. With 0 bases clipped from V and 5 bases from J, the junction kept 4 bases outside the gene matches. CDR3 region: CATSRDGTGDDEQYF. Here the CDR3 DNA reads TGTGCCACCAGCAGAGATGGGACAGGGGACGACGAGCAGTACTTC.

V and J are TRBV5-4 and TRBJ1-3; 9 nucleotides agree with TRBD1. Germline V gene data show CDR1 as SGHNT and CDR2 as YYREEE (reference sequence). This CDR3 spans 15 amino acids. Unmatched junction bases numbered 5, after V lost 3 bases and J lost 4 bases. The CDR3 spells CASSSYGTGGNTIYF. CDR3 nucleotide sequence: TGTGCCAGCAGCTCATATGGGACAGGGGGAAACACCATATATTTT.

This clone appeared a single time. V and J are TRBV10-3 and TRBJ2-3; 15 bases match TRBD2. The J segment lost 5 bases and the V segment lost 7 bases, leaving 7 bases of the junction unmatched. Germline values: CDR1 ENHRY, CDR2 SYGVKD. The CDR3 runs 16 residues. The CDR3 DNA reads TGTGCCATCACCCGGACTAGCGGGGGGGCAGAAGATACGCAGTATTTT. Translated: CAITRTSGGAEDTQYF.

This chain uses TRBV7-2 with TRBJ2-3; D is perhaps TRBD2 (6 bases). CDR1 SGHTA and CDR2 FQGNSA come from the germline V gene. V gave up 1 base and J gave up 0 bases, with 14 bases separating them. The CDR3 length is 17 residues. CDR3 bases: TGTGCCAGCAGCTTAGGGTTGAGGCGGGGCAGCACAGATACGCAGTATTTT. As protein: CASSLGLRRGSTDTQYF.

The chain is built from TRBV18 and TRBJ1-3, with TRBD1 as a possible D gene (5 bases). The germline V gene has CDR1 KGHSH and CDR2 LQKENI. This CDR3 has 14 residues. V gave up 5 bases and J gave up 2 bases, with 10 bases separating them. The CDR3 nucleotides are TGTGCCAGCTCAGAAGGGGTAGCTGGAAACACCATATATTTT. This sequence encodes CASSEGVAGNTIYF.

V and J are TRBV6-1 and TRBJ1-4; possible D gene TRBD1, 5 bases. The germline V gene encodes CDR1 MNHNS and CDR2 SASEGT. Trimming cost V 4 bases and J 5 bases, with 8 bases left between them. The CDR3 runs to 13 residues. The CDR3 nucleotides read TGTGCCAGCAGTGGGAGACAGAATGAAAAACTGTTTTTT. Translation: CASSGRQNEKLFF.

This clone was recorded a few times. J is TRBJ2-1 and V is TRBV27; D is undetermined. CDR3 length equals 10 residues. Trimming left V 7 bases short and J 12 bases short, with 10 bases between. Germline V gene data show CDR1 as MNHEY and CDR2 as SMNVEV (reference sequence). The CDR3 sequence is CASNFPGQFF. CDR3 in DNA: TGTGCCAGCAACTTCCCCGGGCAGTTCTTC.

The chain has TRBV11-2 and TRBJ1-6, with TRBD1 identical over 8 bases. This CDR3 spans 17 amino acids. CDR1 and CDR2 (germline): SGHAT, FQNNGV. V lost 2 bases to trimming and J lost 7 bases; unmatched junction nucleotides: 10. The CDR3 spells CASSLNGRGRTNSPLHF. CDR3 nucleotide sequence: TGTGCCAGCAGCTTAAACGGCAGGGGGCGTACGAATTCACCCCTCCACTTT.

CDR3: CASSQRAGGWETQYF. The CDR3 DNA reads TGTGCCAGCAGCCAGAGAGCGGGGGGGTGGGAGACCCAGTACTTC. This chain links TRBV4-2 with TRBJ2-5; 10 bases agree with TRBD2. CDR1 and CDR2 from the germline V gene are LGHNA and YNFKEQ. J gave up 5 bases and V 3 bases, and 6 bases lay outside the gene matches. CDR3 length: 15 amino acids.

The V and J genes are TRBV29-1 and TRBJ2-3; D ambiguous. Per germline, CDR1 SQVTM and CDR2 ANQGSEA. This CDR3 spans 10 amino acids. Trimming left V 4 bases short and J 4 bases short, with 3 bases between. Here the CDR3 reads CSVASDTQYF. For the CDR3, the DNA is TGCAGCGTTGCGTCAGATACGCAGTATTTT.

This CDR3 is CASSAVSSGSLSSYEQYF. CDR3 nucleotide sequence: TGTGCCAGCAGCGCGGTGTCTAGCGGGAGTCTGTCCTCCTACGAGCAGTACTTC. The J gene is TRBJ2-7, the V gene TRBV5-4; 10 bases are shared with TRBD2. From germline, CDR1 is SGHNT and CDR2 YYREEE (reference sequence). V lost 4 bases to trimming and J lost 0 bases; unmatched junction nucleotides: 13. This CDR3 is 18 amino acids long.

As DNA, the CDR3 is TGTGCCAGCAGTCGGAGGGGCGGGCACAATGAGCAGTTCTTC. Its translation is CASSRRGGHNEQFF. V and J are TRBV2 and TRBJ2-1; D is perhaps TRBD2 (6 bases). Germline CDR1 SNHLY, CDR2 FYNNEI. Between the trimmed V and J ends, which lost 5 bases and 5 bases, there was a span of 13 bases. The CDR3 totals 14 residues.

V usage is TRBV4-1 and J usage is TRBJ1-1; no clear D. The CDR3 is made up of 11 amino acids. Trimming shortened V by 0 bases and J by 11 bases, and 7 bases separated the two germline ends. Germline V gene data show CDR1 as MGHRA and CDR2 as YSYEKL. This chain's CDR3 is CASSQDQAAFF. As DNA, the CDR3 is TGCGCCAGCAGCCAAGATCAAGCGGCTTTCTTT.